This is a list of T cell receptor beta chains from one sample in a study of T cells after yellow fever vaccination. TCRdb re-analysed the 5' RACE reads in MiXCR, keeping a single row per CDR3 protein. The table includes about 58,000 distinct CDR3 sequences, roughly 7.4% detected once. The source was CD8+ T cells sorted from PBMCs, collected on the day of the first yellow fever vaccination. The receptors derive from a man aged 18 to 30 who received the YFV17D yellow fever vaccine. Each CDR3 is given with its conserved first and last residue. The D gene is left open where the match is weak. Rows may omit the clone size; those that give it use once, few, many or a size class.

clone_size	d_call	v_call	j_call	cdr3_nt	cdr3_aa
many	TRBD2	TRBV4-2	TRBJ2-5	TGTGCCAGCAGCCAGGCTAGCGGGGGGCGGGGAGAGACCCAGTACTTC	CASSQASGGRGETQYF
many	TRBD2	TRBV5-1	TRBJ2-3	TGCGCCAGCAGCTTCACGGCGGGGGTCACAGATACGCAGTATTTT	CASSFTAGVTDTQYF
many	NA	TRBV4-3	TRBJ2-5	TGCGCCAGCAGCCCCTACGACGCCTCAGGGTTAGAGACCCAGTACTTC	CASSPYDASGLETQYF
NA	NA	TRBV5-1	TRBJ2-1	TGCGCCAGCAGCTCATTACATGAGCAGTTCTTC	CASSSLHEQFF
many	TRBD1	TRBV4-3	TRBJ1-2	TGCGCCAGCAGCCAAGACCCGGGACAGGGAATTTATGGCTACACCTTC	CASSQDPGQGIYGYTF
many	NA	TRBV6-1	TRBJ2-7	TGTGCCAGCAGTACATCAGGGGGGACCTACGAGCAGTACTTC	CASSTSGGTYEQYF
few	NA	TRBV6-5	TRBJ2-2	TGTGCCAGCAGTTACGGACAGATAATACGCACCGGGGAGCTGTTTTTT	CASSYGQIIRTGELFF
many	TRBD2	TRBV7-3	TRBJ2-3	TGTGCCAGCAGCTTAACCCCTAGCGGGGGGCCAGATACGCAGTATTTT	CASSLTPSGGPDTQYF
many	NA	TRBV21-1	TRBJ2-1	TGTGCCAGCAGCAAAGATGGGGGCACGGTCGCCTACAATGAGCAGTTCTTC	CASSKDGGTVAYNEQFF
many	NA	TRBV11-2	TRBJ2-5	TGTGCCAGCAGCAAATGGGGAGAAGCCCGGGGAGAGACCCAGTACTTC	CASSKWGEARGETQYF
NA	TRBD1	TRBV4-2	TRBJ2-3	TGTGCCAGCAGCCTACTCCGGGACAGGGCCACGCAGTATTTT	CASSLLRDRATQYF
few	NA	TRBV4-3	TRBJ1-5	TGCGCCAGCAGCCAAGACAGGGCAGAGAATCAGCCCCAGCATTTT	CASSQDRAENQPQHF
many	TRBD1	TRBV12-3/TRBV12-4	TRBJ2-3	TGTGCCAGCAGTTTATGGTGGGAGGACAGGGGGCCAGATACGCAGTATTTT	CASSLWWEDRGPDTQYF
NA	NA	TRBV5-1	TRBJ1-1	TGCGCCAGCAGCTTGGCCGATTCCAAGGGTCCTGAAGCTTTCTTT	CASSLADSKGPEAFF
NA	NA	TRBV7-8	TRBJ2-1	TGTGCCAGCAGCTCCCGACTCTACAATGAGCAGTTCTTC	CASSSRLYNEQFF
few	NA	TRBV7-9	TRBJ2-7	TGTGCCAGCAGCCCGGGGCGGTACGAGCAGTACTTC	CASSPGRYEQYF
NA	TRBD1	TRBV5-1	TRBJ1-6	TGCGCCAGCAGCCTGCTTGGGTGGACAGGAGATTCACCCCTCCACTTT	CASSLLGWTGDSPLHF
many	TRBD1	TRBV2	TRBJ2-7	TGTGCCAGTGAGGGGACAGCCTCCTACGAGCAGTACTTC	CASEGTASYEQYF
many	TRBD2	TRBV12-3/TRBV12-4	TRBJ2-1	TGTGCCAGCAGCCCCTTCGGACTAGCGGGGCTGGGGGAGCAGTTCTTC	CASSPFGLAGLGEQFF
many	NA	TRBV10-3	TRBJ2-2	TGTGCCATCAGTGTGGTGACTGCGAACACCGGGGAGCTGTTTTTT	CAISVVTANTGELFF
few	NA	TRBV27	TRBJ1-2	TGTGCCAGCAGCGATACAGGATCGGAGGGCTACACCTTC	CASSDTGSEGYTF
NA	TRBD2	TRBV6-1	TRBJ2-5	TGTGCCAGCAGAACTCATACTAGCGGGGGCCAAGAGACCCAGTACTTC	CASRTHTSGGQETQYF
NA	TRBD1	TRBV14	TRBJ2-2	TGTGCCAGCAGCCAAGGACAGGGGGCGAACACCGGGGAGCTGTTTTTT	CASSQGQGANTGELFF
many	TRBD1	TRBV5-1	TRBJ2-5	TGCGCCAGCAGCTTTGGACAGGAATACCCCCAAGAGACCCAGTACTTC	CASSFGQEYPQETQYF
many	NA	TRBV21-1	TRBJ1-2	TGTGCCACCCACCTTTGGACAGCAACTAACTATGGCTACACCTTC	CATHLWTATNYGYTF
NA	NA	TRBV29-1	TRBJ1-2	TGCAGCGCCGCCGACAATAACTATGGCTACACCTTC	CSAADNNYGYTF
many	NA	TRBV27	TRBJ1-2	TGTGCCAGCAGTTGGGGCACTAACTATGGCTACACCTTC	CASSWGTNYGYTF
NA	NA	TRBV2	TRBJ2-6	TGTGCCATCGCAGGGGACCCAACCGCCTCTGGGGCCAACGTCCTGACTTTC	CAIAGDPTASGANVLTF
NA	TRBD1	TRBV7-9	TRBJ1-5	TGTGCCAGCTCCCGGACAGGAGCCGCCAATCAAGCCCAGCATTTT	CASSRTGAANQAQHF
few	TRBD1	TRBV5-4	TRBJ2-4	TGTGCCAGCAGCCCGGGACAGGGGGAAGCCAAAAACATTCAGTACTTC	CASSPGQGEAKNIQYF
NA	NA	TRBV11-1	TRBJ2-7	TGTGCCAGCAGTTCGGGACGAGCAGCCTACGAGCAGTACTTC	CASSSGRAAYEQYF
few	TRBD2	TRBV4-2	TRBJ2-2	TGTGCCAGCAGCCAAGCCCTTTCTCGGGGGGGCGGGGAGCTGTTTTTT	CASSQALSRGGGELFF
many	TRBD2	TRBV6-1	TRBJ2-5	TGTGCCAGCAGTGAATTAGCGGGGGGGCCAGAGACCCAGTACTTC	CASSELAGGPETQYF
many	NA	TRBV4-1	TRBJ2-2	TGCGCCAGCGGGGGCACCCCGGGGGGCGGGGAGCTGTTTTTT	CASGGTPGGGELFF
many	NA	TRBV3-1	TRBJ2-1	TGTGCCAGCAGCCAAGATGGATCCCGAGCCCACTACAATGAGCAGTTCTTC	CASSQDGSRAHYNEQFF
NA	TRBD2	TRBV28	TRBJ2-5	TGTGCCAGCAGCCTAGCGGGGTCGTGGGAAGCGGGAGAGACCCAGTACTTC	CASSLAGSWEAGETQYF
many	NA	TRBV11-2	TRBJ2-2	TGTGCCAGCAGCCGACAGAACACCGGGGAGCTGTTTTTT	CASSRQNTGELFF
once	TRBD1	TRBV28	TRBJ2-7	TGTGCCAGCAGTTATGACAGGGGTTTATACGAGCAGTACTTC	CASSYDRGLYEQYF
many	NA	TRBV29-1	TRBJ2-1	TGCAGCGTTGAAGGTTCAGGGGTGTACAATGAGCAGTTCTTC	CSVEGSGVYNEQFF
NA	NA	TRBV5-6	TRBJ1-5	TGTGCCAGCAGCCAAGGGGGTAGCAATCAGCCCCAGCATTTT	CASSQGGSNQPQHF
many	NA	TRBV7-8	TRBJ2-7	TGTGCCAGCACTCCCGATAACGAGCAGTACTTC	CASTPDNEQYF
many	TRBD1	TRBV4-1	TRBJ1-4	TGCGCCAGCAGCCAAGACGTGGGACAGGATGAAAAACTGTTTTTT	CASSQDVGQDEKLFF
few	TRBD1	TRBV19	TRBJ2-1	TGTGCCAGTAGTAACACAGGGGGCGTTCACAATGAGCAGTTCTTC	CASSNTGGVHNEQFF
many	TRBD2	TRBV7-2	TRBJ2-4	TGTGCCAGCAGCGTCGGACTAGCGGGGGGAAACATTCAGTACTTC	CASSVGLAGGNIQYF
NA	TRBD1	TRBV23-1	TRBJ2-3	TGCGCCAGCAGTCTGGGACAGCCTCCCGCAGATACGCAGTATTTT	CASSLGQPPADTQYF
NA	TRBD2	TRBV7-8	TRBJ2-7	TGTGCCAGCAGCCCACTGGGACTAGCGGGGTACGAGCAGTACTTC	CASSPLGLAGYEQYF
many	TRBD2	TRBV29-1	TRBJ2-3	TGCAGCGTTGAATTCGTGGGGGGGGAAGATACGCAGTATTTT	CSVEFVGGEDTQYF
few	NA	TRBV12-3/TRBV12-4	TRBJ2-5	TGTGCCAGCAGTTTAAGTGGCTCGGTGGAGACCCAGTACTTC	CASSLSGSVETQYF
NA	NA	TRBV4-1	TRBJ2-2	TGCGCCAGCAGCCAAGCCACCCAACGGGAGCTGTTTTTT	CASSQATQRELFF
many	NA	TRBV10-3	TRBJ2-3	TGTGCCATCAGCCCCGACAGTACTAGCACAGATACGCAGTATTTT	CAISPDSTSTDTQYF
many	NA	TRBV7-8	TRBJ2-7	TGTGCCAGCAGCCAGCACCAGGGGCCCTCCTACGAGCAGTACTTC	CASSQHQGPSYEQYF
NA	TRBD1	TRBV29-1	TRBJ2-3	TGCAGCGGTCAGGGACAGGGAACGCAGTATTTT	CSGQGQGTQYF
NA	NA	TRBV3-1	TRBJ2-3	TGTGCCAGCAGCCAAGTGGATGGAAGAACGGGTATCGATACGCAGTATTTT	CASSQVDGRTGIDTQYF
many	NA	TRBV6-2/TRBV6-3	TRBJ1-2	TGTGCCAGCAGTTACAACAGGTTTGAAAACTATGGCTACACCTTC	CASSYNRFENYGYTF
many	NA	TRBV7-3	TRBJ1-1	TGTGCCAGCAGCTTTGGAGGGGCTGAAGCTTTCTTT	CASSFGGAEAFF
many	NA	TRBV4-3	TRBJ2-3	TGCGCCAGCAGCCAAGTCAGCGGACCGTCTAGCACAGATACGCAGTATTTT	CASSQVSGPSSTDTQYF
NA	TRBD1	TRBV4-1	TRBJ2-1	TGCGCCAGCAGCCAAGTTGGGGACAGGGCTGGTGAGCAGTTCTTC	CASSQVGDRAGEQFF
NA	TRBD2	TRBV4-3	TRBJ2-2	TGCGCCAGCAGCCAAGATGGGACTAGCGGGGGTAACACCGGGGAGCTGTTTTTT	CASSQDGTSGGNTGELFF
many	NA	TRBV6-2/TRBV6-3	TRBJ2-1	TGTGCCAGCCGGCGGGCGGGGATTCGGTTCTTC	CASRRAGIRFF
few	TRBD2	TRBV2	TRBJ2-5	TGTGCCAGCAGGCGAACTTCGGGACTAGCGAGGCAGACCCAGTACTTC	CASRRTSGLARQTQYF